A selection of T cell receptor beta chains follows, all from one sample in a study of shared clonotypes between healthy human individuals. The data were produced by immunoSEQ multiplex PCR, yet TCRdb's version contains in-frame clones alone and is incomplete. The sample consists of about 990,000 clones, more than 75% of them appearing once. The sequenced sample was memory CD4+ T cells from PBMCs. The receptor set was obtained from a man in his late teens or twenties in good health. Some clones in this sample may be carry-over from other donors' samples. CDR3s include the opening cysteine and the closing phenylalanine or tryptophan. D genes are given only for firm matches. The size field is filled for only some rows; it gives once, few, many or a size class.

J | size | V | D | DNA | CDR3
TRBJ2-7 | many | TRBV19 | . | TGTGCCAGTAGTATAGATGGTAGGAACGAGCAGTACTTC | CASSIDGRNEQYF
TRBJ1-5 | . | TRBV6-6 | . | TGTGCCAGCAGTACTACCAAGGGGGGAGGGAATCAGCCCCAGCATTTT | CASSTTKGGGNQPQHF
TRBJ1-2 | . | TRBV5-1 | TRBD1 | TGCGCCAGCAGCTTGCAACAGGGGGTCCACTATGGCTACACCTTC | CASSLQQGVHYGYTF
TRBJ1-4 | . | TRBV5-1 | . | TGCGCCAGCAGCCCCTGGGGGGGGGATCCTGAAAAACTGTTTTTT | CASSPWGGDPEKLFF
TRBJ2-5 | . | TRBV27 | . | TGTGCCAGCAGTTTAAATGGCAGAACCCCCCGTGAGACCCAGTACTTC | CASSLNGRTPRETQYF
TRBJ1-5 | . | TRBV18 | . | TGTGCCAGCTCACGCGGGACGCGGGATCAGCCCCAGCATTTT | CASSRGTRDQPQHF
TRBJ1-2 | . | TRBV6-5 | . | TGTGCCAGCAGCCAAGCCACAGGATCTTATGGCTACACCTTC | CASSQATGSYGYTF
TRBJ2-3 | . | TRBV28 | TRBD2 | TGTGCCAGCAGTTCACTAGCGGGGACCGCTACAGATACGCAGTATTTT | CASSSLAGTATDTQYF
TRBJ2-1 | . | TRBV4-3 | TRBD2 | TGCGCCAGCAGCCAAGATAGGTCCCCACTAGCGGGAGCTCGACGTGAGCAGTTCTTC | CASSQDRSPLAGARREQFF
TRBJ2-7 | . | TRBV30 | . | TGTGCCTGGAGGGATCGGACCTACGAGCAGTACTTC | CAWRDRTYEQYF
TRBJ2-7 | . | TRBV10-3 | TRBD2 | TGTGCCATCAGTCCCGGGACTAGCGGGAGGGCCTTGGTCCACTACGAGCAGTACTTC | CAISPGTSGRALVHYEQYF
TRBJ2-1 | many | TRBV4-1 | TRBD1 | TGCGCCAGCAGCCCAGCCCGACAGGGGAACAATGAGCAGTTCTTC | CASSPARQGNNEQFF
TRBJ1-2 | . | TRBV12-5 | TRBD1 | TGTGCTAGTGGTTTGGTACTCCCTTACCCCGGGACAGGGGCGGGTGGCTACACCTTC | CASGLVLPYPGTGAGGYTF
TRBJ2-1 | once | TRBV5-4 | TRBD2 | TGTGCCAGCAGCCGAGGGACTAGCGGTGACAATGAGCAGTTCTTC | CASSRGTSGDNEQFF
TRBJ2-6 | . | TRBV7-9 | TRBD1 | TGTGCCAGCAGGTCCGGGACAGGGAGGTCTGGGGCCAACGTCCTGACTTTC | CASRSGTGRSGANVLTF
TRBJ2-5 | . | TRBV28 | . | TGTGCCAGCACGTTAATGGCCTCGGGGACCCAGTACTTC | CASTLMASGTQYF
TRBJ2-5 | once | TRBV28 | TRBD2 | TGTGCCAGCACTTTTGGAGGACTAGCGGGAGGAGAGACCCAGTACTTC | CASTFGGLAGGETQYF
TRBJ1-1 | . | TRBV7-2 | . | TGTGCCAGCAGCACCAGCCGGGACACTGAAGCTTTCTTT | CASSTSRDTEAFF
TRBJ1-2 | once | TRBV10-3 | TRBD1 | TGTGCCATCAGTGAGGGACAGGGGACCTATGGCTACACCTTC | CAISEGQGTYGYTF
TRBJ2-7 | . | TRBV5-1 | . | TGCGCCAGCGGCCAGGGCCTCTACGAGCAGTACTTC | CASGQGLYEQYF
TRBJ1-2 | . | TRBV2 | . | TGTGCCAGCACCCAAACGACAGGAGGGGGGGGCTACACCTTC | CASTQTTGGGGYTF
TRBJ2-2 | . | TRBV11-2 | . | TGTGCCAGCAGCCAGAGACCGACAACCGGGGAGCTGTTTTTT | CASSQRPTTGELFF
TRBJ1-2 | . | TRBV7-2 | TRBD1 | TGTGCCAGCAGCCCCGAGGGACAGGGAGGCTATGGCTACACCTTC | CASSPEGQGGYGYTF
TRBJ2-7 | . | TRBV2 | . | TGTGCCAGCAGAGTCGGTGACGAGCAGTACTTC | CASRVGDEQYF
TRBJ2-3 | . | TRBV5-1 | . | TGCGCCAGCAGCTTGGGAAGGACAGGCACAGATACGCAGTATTTT | CASSLGRTGTDTQYF